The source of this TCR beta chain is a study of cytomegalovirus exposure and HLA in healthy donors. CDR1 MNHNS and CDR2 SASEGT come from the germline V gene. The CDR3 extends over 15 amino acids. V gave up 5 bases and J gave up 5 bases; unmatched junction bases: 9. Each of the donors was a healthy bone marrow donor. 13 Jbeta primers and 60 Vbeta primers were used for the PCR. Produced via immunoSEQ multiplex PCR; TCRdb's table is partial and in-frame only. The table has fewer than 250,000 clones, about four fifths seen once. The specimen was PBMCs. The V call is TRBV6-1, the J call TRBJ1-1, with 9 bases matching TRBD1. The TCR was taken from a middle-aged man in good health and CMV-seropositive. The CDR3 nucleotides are TGTGCCAGCAGTCCCGGACAGGGGTTTGTGACTGAAGCTTTCTTT. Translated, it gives CASSPGQGFVTEAFF.